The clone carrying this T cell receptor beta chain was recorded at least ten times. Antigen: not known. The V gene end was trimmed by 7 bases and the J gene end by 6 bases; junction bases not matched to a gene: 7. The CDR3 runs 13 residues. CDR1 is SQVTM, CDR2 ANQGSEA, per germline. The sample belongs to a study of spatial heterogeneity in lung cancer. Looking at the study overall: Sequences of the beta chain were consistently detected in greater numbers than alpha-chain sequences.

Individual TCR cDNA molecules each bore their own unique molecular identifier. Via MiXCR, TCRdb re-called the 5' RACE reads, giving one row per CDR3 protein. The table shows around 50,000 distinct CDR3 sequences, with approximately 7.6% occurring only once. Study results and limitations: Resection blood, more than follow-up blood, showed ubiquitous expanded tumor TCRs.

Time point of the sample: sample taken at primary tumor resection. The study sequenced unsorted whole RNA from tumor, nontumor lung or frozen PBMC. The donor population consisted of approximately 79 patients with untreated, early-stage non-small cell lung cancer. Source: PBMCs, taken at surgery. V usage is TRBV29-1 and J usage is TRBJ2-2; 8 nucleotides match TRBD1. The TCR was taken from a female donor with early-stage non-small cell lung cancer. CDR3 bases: TGCAGCGCGAAGGCAGGGGGCCCCGGGGAGCTGTTTTTT. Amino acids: CSAKAGGPGELFF.